This T cell receptor beta chain was sequenced in a study of shared clonotypes between healthy human individuals. Study findings and constraints: Across a handful of donors, naive CD4 shared around 5.3%, naive CD8 under 4%, memory CD4 about 2.5%, memory CD8 0.4%. Donor scarcity curtailed the genetic and exposure-history diversity represented herein. Non-shared clonotypes displayed generation probabilities falling below those of clonotypes present in all four donors.

The CDR3 runs 16 residues. V was clipped by 5 bases and J by 5 bases; unmatched bases: 7. Per the germline V gene, CDR1 is SGHTA and CDR2 is FQGNSA. Turning to this clone: Its matching antigen is unknown.

The study ran the assay at deep level. Profiling relied on immunoSEQ multiplex PCR, and the TCRdb table lists in-frame clones only, not all of them. The profile shows roughly 680,000 clones, 72% of them singletons. The clonotype comes from a woman aged 25-40 years in good health. V gene TRBV7-2 combines with J gene TRBJ2-1; 12 bases line up with TRBD2. The sample comprised memory CD4+ T cells sorted from blood. Subset defined: CD45RA-negative fraction. In DNA form, the CDR3 reads TGTGCCAGCAGCCCCAGGGGACTAGCGGGTAACAATGAGCAGTTCTTC. Encoded protein: CASSPRGLAGNNEQFF.